A single sample is the source of the 21 T cell receptor beta chains below, sequenced in a study of blood T cell repertoires in COVID-19. Measured with immunoSEQ multiplex PCR; TCRdb has only the in-frame clones, and not every one. This sample has roughly 350,000 clones, with around 91% found just once. The sequencing input was peripheral blood. The receptors were gathered from a woman aged 18-30 years who had recovered from COVID-19.

V and J are TRBV27 and TRBJ1-5; 9 positions match TRBD1. Germline CDR1 MNHEY, CDR2 SMNVEV (reference sequence). This CDR3 has 16 residues. V trimming: 5 bases; J trimming: 6 bases; junction bases outside the gene matches: 11. This CDR3 is CASSPWGTGFGQPQHF. Here the CDR3 DNA reads TGTGCCAGCAGTCCATGGGGGACAGGGTTTGGTCAGCCCCAGCATTTT.

The rearrangement uses TRBV4-3 and TRBJ2-3; TRBD2 might be the D (6 bases). The CDR3 length is 16 residues. Between the trimmed V and J ends, which lost 0 bases and 1 base, there was a span of 11 bases. Germline values: CDR1 LGHNA, CDR2 YSLEER. The DNA of the CDR3 is TGCGCCAGCAGCCAAGACACGGGCGGGGGCACAGATACGCAGTATTTT. This gives the protein CASSQDTGGGTDTQYF.

This chain links TRBV5-1 with TRBJ1-2; 7 bases match TRBD1. V lost 2 bases and J lost 3; bases outside the gene matches: 4. The CDR3 covers 14 residues. Germline V gene data show CDR1 as SGHRS and CDR2 as YFSETQ. The CDR3 sequence: CASSFGTAHYGYTF. DNA for the CDR3: TGCGCCAGCAGCTTCGGGACAGCACACTATGGCTACACCTTC.

This clone was seen a single time. This chain uses TRBV5-6 with TRBJ1-1; 7 bases map to TRBD1. The CDR3 loop spans 15 amino acids. Trimming took 4 bases from V and 0 from J; bases not matched to a gene: 6. Germline V lookup: CDR1 SGHDT, CDR2 YYEEEE. The DNA for the CDR3 is TGTGCCAGCAGCAGGGGGGACAGAGTGAACACTGAAGCTTTCTTT. Protein product: CASSRGDRVNTEAFF.

The rearrangement uses TRBV7-2 and TRBJ1-1; D may be TRBD1 (6 bases). Trimming took 1 base from V and 6 from J, leaving 12 bases between them. Germline CDR1 and CDR2: SGHTA and FQGNSA. The CDR3 spans 14 residues. This chain's CDR3 is CASSLEQGVSEAFF. The CDR3 bases are TGTGCCAGCAGCTTAGAACAGGGAGTCTCTGAAGCTTTCTTT.

This clone was observed a few times. V usage is TRBV11-2 and J usage is TRBJ1-4; D gene ambiguous. This CDR3 is built from 13 residues. CDR1 and CDR2 (germline): SGHAT, FQNNGV. Trimming took 3 bases from V and 8 from J, leaving 10 bases between them. The DNA of the CDR3 is TGTGCCAGCAGCTTGGGAGGAGGAGAAAAACTGTTTTTT. Translated, it gives CASSLGGGEKLFF.

The chain couples TRBV6-5 to TRBJ2-3, with D possibly TRBD2 on 6 matching bases. The CDR3 contains 16 residues. CDR1 and CDR2 (germline): MNHEY, SVGAGI. V gave up 2 bases and J gave up 0 bases, with 12 bases separating them. The CDR3 is CASSYLRGTSTDTQYF. Written as DNA, the CDR3 is TGTGCCAGCAGTTACCTTCGGGGGACTAGCACAGATACGCAGTATTTT.

This chain uses TRBV27 with TRBJ2-1, with D tentatively TRBD1 (6 bases). This CDR3 has 15 residues. Trimming left V 5 bases short and J 4 bases short, with 15 bases between. Germline V gives CDR1 MNHEY, CDR2 SMNVEV (reference sequence). The CDR3, as DNA: TGTGCCAGCAGTGACAGACAGGTTTTTTACAATGAGCAGTTCTTC. The encoded protein is CASSDRQVFYNEQFF.

The chain has TRBV24-1 and TRBJ2-3, with a weak D call TRBD2 (6 bases). Looked up from germline, CDR1 is KGHDR and CDR2 is SFDVKD. V shed 6 bases and J shed 4 bases, with 13 bases lying between them. The CDR3 covers 14 residues. This chain's CDR3 is CATSSGGDADTQYF. The CDR3 bases are TGTGCCACCAGTAGCGGAGGGGACGCAGATACGCAGTATTTT.

This chain joins TRBV4-1 and TRBJ1-1; unclear D gene. From germline, CDR1 is MGHRA and CDR2 YSYEKL. Trimming removed 0 bases from V and 6 bases from J, with 5 bases in between. CDR3 length: 12 residues. The CDR3 DNA follows: TGCGCCAGCAGCCAAGACGGGTCTGAAGCTTTCTTT. It is translated as CASSQDGSEAFF.

The chain is built from TRBV6-5 and TRBJ1-2; 8 bases are shared with TRBD1. Germline CDR1 reads MNHEY; CDR2 reads SVGAGI. The V gene end was trimmed by 7 bases and the J gene end by 2 bases; junction bases not matched to a gene: 6. This CDR3 is 14 amino acids long. CDR3 loop: CASKPQGANYGYTF. DNA for the CDR3: TGTGCCAGCAAGCCTCAGGGGGCGAACTATGGCTACACCTTC.

This clone appeared a single time. The V gene is TRBV5-1, the J gene TRBJ2-1; a weak D match, TRBD1 (6 bases). CDR3 length equals 14 residues. The germline V gene has CDR1 SGHRS and CDR2 YFSETQ. Trimming pared 4 bases from V and 5 bases from J, leaving 13 bases between. The CDR3 region is CASSVGGNHNEQFF. The CDR3 DNA follows: TGCGCCAGCAGCGTAGGGGGTAATCACAATGAGCAGTTCTTC. Looking up the rest from reference TRBV5-1 and TRBJ2-1 gives the full variable domain: KAGVTQTPRYLIKTRGQQVTLSCSPISGHRSVSWYQQTPGQGLQFLFEYFSETQRNKGNFPGRFSGRQFSNSRSEMNVSTLELGDSALYLCASSVGGNHNEQFFGPGTRLTVL.

The gene calls are TRBV9 and TRBJ2-7; 8 nucleotides match TRBD1. Germline V gene data show CDR1 as SGDLS and CDR2 as YYNGEE. V gave up 2 bases and J gave up 0 bases; unmatched junction bases: 4. CDR3 length: 15 residues. Here the CDR3 reads CASSVWQGASYEQYV. The CDR3 DNA follows: TGTGCCAGCAGCGTCTGGCAGGGGGCCTCCTACGAGCAGTACGTC.

V and J are TRBV6-5 and TRBJ2-5; a weak D match, TRBD1 (5 bases). Germline CDR1 MNHEY, CDR2 SVGAGI. V was trimmed by 7 bases and J by 5 bases, leaving 14 bases between them. This CDR3 has 13 amino acids. The CDR3 loop is CASIPQGRETQYF. DNA for the CDR3: TGTGCCAGCATCCCTCAGGGTCGCGAGACCCAGTACTTC.

The V gene is TRBV4-3, the J gene TRBJ2-2; TRBD2 matches at 15 bases. V lost 4 bases to trimming and J lost 7 bases; unmatched junction nucleotides: 7. The CDR3 runs 17 residues. The V gene's germline CDR1 is LGHNA and CDR2 YSLEER. The CDR3 region has the DNA TGCGCCAGCAGCCTTAGGACTAGCGGGAGGGCCGGCGGGGAGCTGTTTTTT. As protein: CASSLRTSGRAGGELFF.

The gene calls are TRBV4-1 and TRBJ1-3; a possible D gene is TRBD1 (6 bases). V dropped 0 bases and J dropped 15 bases, with 12 bases sitting between them. Per the germline V gene, CDR1 is MGHRA and CDR2 is YSYEKL. The CDR3 length is 12 residues. The CDR3 DNA reads as TGCGCCAGCAGCCAAGAAGGGGGGGAAGAATATTTT. It specifies CASSQEGGEEYF.

V usage is TRBV11-2 and J usage is TRBJ2-3; the D gene is possibly TRBD1 (6 bases). V was pared by 4 bases and J by 2 bases, with 16 bases between. There are 16 residues in the CDR3. Germline V gives CDR1 SGHAT, CDR2 FQNNGV. The CDR3 DNA sequence: TGTGCCAGCAGCTCGATCCGCCGGGACAACACAGATACGCAGTATTTT. Protein: CASSSIRRDNTDTQYF.

The rearrangement links TRBV2 to TRBJ2-2; D is possibly TRBD2 (5 bases). The germline V gene has CDR1 SNHLY and CDR2 FYNNEI. Trimming left V 2 bases short and J 7 bases short, with 14 bases between. This CDR3 comprises 15 residues. DNA for the CDR3: TGTGCCAGCAGTGAACTTAGGCTAGCTAACGGGGAGCTGTTTTTT. Its protein is CASSELRLANGELFF.

This chain joins TRBV9 and TRBJ1-4, with D perhaps matching TRBD1 (5 bases). Trimming took off 3 bases at V and 7 bases at J, with 16 bases between the two ends. Germline V gene sequence: CDR1 SGDLS, CDR2 YYNGEE. The CDR3 is 15 residues long. In nucleotides, the CDR3 is TGTGCCAGCAGCGGAGAGGGGAGGGTTGGTGAAAAACTGTTTTTT. Protein sequence: CASSGEGRVGEKLFF.

This clone was seen just once. The chain recombines TRBV18 with TRBJ1-5; no firm D call. The CDR3 is 14 residues long. V lost 3 bases to trimming and J lost 6 bases, with 12 bases between them. The germline CDR1 and CDR2 sequences are KGHSH and LQKENI. DNA of the CDR3: TGTGCCAGCTCACCGTACAGAGTACCTCAGCCCCAGCATTTT. This encodes CASSPYRVPQPQHF.

V gene TRBV29-1 combines with J gene TRBJ1-5; 10 nucleotides align to TRBD1. The CDR3 totals 15 residues. Trimming removed 3 bases from V and 2 bases from J; junction bases left unmatched: 4. CDR1 is SQVTM, CDR2 ANQGSEA, per germline. CDR3 DNA sequence: TGCAGCGTTGAGACAGGGGGCGAGGGCAATCAGCCCCAGCATTTT. Translation: CSVETGGEGNQPQHF.